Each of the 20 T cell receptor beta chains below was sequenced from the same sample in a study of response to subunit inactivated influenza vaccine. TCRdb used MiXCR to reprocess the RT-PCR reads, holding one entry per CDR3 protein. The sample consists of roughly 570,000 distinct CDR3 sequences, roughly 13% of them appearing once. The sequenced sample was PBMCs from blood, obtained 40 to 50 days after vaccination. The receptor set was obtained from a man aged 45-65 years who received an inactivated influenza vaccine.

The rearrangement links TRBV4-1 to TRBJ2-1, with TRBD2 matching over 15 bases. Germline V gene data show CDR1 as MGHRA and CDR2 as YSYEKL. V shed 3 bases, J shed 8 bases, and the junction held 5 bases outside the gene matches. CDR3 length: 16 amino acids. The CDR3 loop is CASSQPGLAGGDEQFF. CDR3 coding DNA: TGCGCCAGCAGCCAGCCGGGACTAGCGGGGGGAGATGAGCAGTTCTTC.

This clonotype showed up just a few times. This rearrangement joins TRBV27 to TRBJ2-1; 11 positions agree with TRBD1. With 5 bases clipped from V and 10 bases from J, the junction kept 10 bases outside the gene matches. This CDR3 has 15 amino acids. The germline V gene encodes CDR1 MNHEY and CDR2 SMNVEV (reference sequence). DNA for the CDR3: TGTGCCAGCAGTCCACCCTGGGACAGGGGGGGAGAGCAGTTCTTC. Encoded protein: CASSPPWDRGGEQFF.

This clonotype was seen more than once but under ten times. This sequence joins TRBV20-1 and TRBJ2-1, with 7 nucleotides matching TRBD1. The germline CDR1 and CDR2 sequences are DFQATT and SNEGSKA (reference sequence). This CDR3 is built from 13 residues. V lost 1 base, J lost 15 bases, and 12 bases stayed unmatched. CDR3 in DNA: TGCAGTGCTAGAGGGAAGGGGGCGAGGGGACGGTTCTTC. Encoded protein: CSARGKGARGRFF.

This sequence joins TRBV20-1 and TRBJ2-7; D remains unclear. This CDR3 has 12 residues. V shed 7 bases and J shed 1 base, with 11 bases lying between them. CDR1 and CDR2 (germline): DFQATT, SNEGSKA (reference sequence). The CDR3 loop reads CSVGHRSYEQYF. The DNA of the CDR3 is TGCAGTGTAGGGCACAGATCCTACGAGCAGTACTTC.

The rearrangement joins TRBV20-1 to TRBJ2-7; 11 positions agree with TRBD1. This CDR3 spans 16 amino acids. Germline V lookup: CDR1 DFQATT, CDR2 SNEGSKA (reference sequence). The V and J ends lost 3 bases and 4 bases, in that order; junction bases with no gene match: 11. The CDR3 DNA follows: TGCAGTGCTAGGGGGACAGGGGGTAAAGCAGGGTACGAGCAGTACTTC. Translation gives CSARGTGGKAGYEQYF.

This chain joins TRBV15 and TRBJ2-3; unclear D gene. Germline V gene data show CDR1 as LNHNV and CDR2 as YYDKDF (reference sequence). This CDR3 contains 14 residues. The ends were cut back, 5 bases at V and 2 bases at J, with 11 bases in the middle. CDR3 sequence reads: CATSGQLVTDTQYF. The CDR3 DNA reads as TGTGCCACCAGCGGGCAGCTGGTCACAGATACGCAGTATTTT.

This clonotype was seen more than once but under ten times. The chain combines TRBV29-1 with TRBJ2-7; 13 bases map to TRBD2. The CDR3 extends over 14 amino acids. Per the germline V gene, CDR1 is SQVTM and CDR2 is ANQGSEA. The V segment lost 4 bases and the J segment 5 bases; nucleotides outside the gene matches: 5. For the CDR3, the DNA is TGCAGCGTTGGGGGACTAGCGGGACCTAACGAGCAGTACTTC. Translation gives CSVGGLAGPNEQYF.

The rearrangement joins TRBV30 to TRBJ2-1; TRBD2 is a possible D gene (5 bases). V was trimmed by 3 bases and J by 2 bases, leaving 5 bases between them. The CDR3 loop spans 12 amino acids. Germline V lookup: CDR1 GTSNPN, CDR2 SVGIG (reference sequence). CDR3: CAWSGTYNEQFF. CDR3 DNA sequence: TGTGCCTGGAGCGGGACCTACAATGAGCAGTTCTTC.

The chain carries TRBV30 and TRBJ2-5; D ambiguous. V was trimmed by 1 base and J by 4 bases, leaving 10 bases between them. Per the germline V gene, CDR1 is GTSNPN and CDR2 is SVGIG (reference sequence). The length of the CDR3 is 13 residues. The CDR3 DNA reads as TGTGCCTGGAGTGCTTACCCCCGAGAGACCCAGTACTTC. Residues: CAWSAYPRETQYF.

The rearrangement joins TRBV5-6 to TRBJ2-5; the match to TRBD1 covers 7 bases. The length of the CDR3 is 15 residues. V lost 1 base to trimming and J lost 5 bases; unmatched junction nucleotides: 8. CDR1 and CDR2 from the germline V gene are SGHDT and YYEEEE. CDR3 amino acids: CASSLLSGGVETQYF. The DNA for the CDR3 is TGTGCCAGCAGCTTGTTGTCAGGGGGAGTTGAGACCCAGTACTTC.

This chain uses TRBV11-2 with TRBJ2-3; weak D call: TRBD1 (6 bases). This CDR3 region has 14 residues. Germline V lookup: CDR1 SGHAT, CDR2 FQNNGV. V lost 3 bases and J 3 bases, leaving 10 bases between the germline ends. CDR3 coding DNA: TGTGCCAGCAGCTTTAAAGGACAGACAGATACGCAGTATTTT. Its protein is CASSFKGQTDTQYF.

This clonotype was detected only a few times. CDR3 coding DNA: TGTGCCAGCAGAACGGGACCCCGGGGCACAGATACGCAGTATTTT. Translation: CASRTGPRGTDTQYF. The rearrangement joins TRBV27 to TRBJ2-3; D is tentatively TRBD1 or TRBD2 (5 bases each). The CDR3 is 15 amino acids. Germline V CDR1 and CDR2: MNHEY, SMNVEV (reference sequence). The ends were cut back, 6 bases at V and 1 base at J, with 14 bases in the middle.

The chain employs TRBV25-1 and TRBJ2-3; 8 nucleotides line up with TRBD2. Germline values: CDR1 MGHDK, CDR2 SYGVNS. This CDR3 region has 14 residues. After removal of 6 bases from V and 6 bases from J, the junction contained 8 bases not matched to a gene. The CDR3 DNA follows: TGTGCCAGCAGGGGAGCGGGGGTACAGGATACGCAGTATTTT. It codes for CASRGAGVQDTQYF.

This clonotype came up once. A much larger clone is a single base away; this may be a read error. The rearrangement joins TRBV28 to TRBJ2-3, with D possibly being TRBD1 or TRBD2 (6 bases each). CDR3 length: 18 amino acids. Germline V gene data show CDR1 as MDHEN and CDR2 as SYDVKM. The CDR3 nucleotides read TGTCCCAGCAGTGGGCCCGGAGGGACACTGTTGGGCACAGATACGCAGTATTTT. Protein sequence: CPSSGPGGTLLGTDTQYF.

For the CDR3, the DNA is TGTGCCAGCAGCTTTTCGGACACTGAAGCTTTCTTT. As protein: CASSFSDTEAFF. The gene calls are TRBV7-2 and TRBJ1-1; D is undetermined. CDR1 is SGHTA and CDR2 is FQGNSA in the germline V gene. The CDR3 spans 12 residues. V dropped 3 bases and J dropped 3 bases, with 5 bases sitting between them.

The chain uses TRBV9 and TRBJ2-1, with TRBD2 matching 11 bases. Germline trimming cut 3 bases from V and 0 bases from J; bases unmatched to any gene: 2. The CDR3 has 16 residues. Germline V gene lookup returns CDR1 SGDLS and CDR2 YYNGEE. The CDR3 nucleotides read TGTGCCAGCAGCGCTAGCGGGAGGAGCTCCTACAATGAGCAGTTCTTC. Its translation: CASSASGRSSYNEQFF.

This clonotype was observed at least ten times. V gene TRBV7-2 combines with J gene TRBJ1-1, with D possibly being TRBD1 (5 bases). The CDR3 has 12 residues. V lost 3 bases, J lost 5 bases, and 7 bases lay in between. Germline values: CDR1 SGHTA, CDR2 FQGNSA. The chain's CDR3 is CASSFRETEAFF. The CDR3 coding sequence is TGTGCCAGCAGCTTCAGGGAAACTGAAGCTTTCTTT. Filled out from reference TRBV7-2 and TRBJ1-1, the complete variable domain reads GAGVSQSPSNKVTEKGKDVELRCDPISGHTALYWYRQSLGQGLEFLIYFQGNSAPDKSGLPSDRFSAERTGGSVSTLTIQRTQQEDSAVYLCASSFRETEAFFGQGTRLTVV.

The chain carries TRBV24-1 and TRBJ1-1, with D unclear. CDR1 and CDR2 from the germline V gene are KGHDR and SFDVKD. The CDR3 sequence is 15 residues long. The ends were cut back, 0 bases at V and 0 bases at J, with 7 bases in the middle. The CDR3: CATSDLVRMNTEAFF. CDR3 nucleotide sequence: TGTGCCACCAGTGATTTGGTCAGGATGAACACTGAAGCTTTCTTT.

CDR3 residues: CSASPDTQYF. CDR3 nucleotides: TGCAGTGCCAGCCCAGATACGCAGTATTTT. The V call is TRBV20-1, the J call TRBJ2-3; D not resolved. The CDR3 sequence is 10 residues long. Germline V CDR1 and CDR2: DFQATT, SNEGSKA (reference sequence). V was trimmed by 6 bases and J by 4 bases, leaving 5 bases between them.

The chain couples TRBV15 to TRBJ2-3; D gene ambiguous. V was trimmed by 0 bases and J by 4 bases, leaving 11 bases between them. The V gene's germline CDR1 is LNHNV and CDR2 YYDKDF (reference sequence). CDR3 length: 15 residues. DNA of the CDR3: TGTGCCACCAGCAGAGATCCTTCGGCGGCAGATACGCAGTATTTT. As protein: CATSRDPSAADTQYF.